Listed below are T cell receptor beta chains from one sample, sequenced in a study of PD-1 blockade in classical Hodgkin lymphoma. Assay used: immunoSEQ multiplex PCR; TCRdb lists only in-frame clones, some missing. This sample yields about 93,000 clones, of which roughly 76% are seen a single time; approximately 15% belongs to the top ten. Source: peripheral blood mononuclear cells (PBMCs), taken before the second cycle of nivolumab. Receptors were obtained from a human donor with classical Hodgkin lymphoma. Each CDR3 is given without its conserved first and last residue. The D gene is left open where the match is weak.

d_call v_call cdr3_aa
- TRBV7-2 ASSFAAGQFSYEQY
- TRBV2 ASSESPIQGPNEKLF
- TRBV28 ASSLSLGEGGGYT
TRBD2 TRBV4-2 ASARGAVGTNSYEQY
TRBD1 TRBV6-6 ASRLGQGNNYGYT
- TRBV2 ASSGVGGLGNEQF
TRBD1 TRBV5-1 ASKIVGQTQETQY
TRBD2 TRBV28 ASSSLTSVLYNEQF
- TRBV7-2 ASSLMVGYNEQF
- TRBV9 ASSTYNEQF
- TRBV18 ASSPRDISGQPQH
TRBD2 TRBV19 ASSLASGLAKNIQY
TRBD1 TRBV29-1 SVEDRREQGEPQH
TRBD1 TRBV30 AWSSRDRGHQPQH
- TRBV5-1 ASSNGQFYEQY
TRBD1 TRBV2 ASSVGGQGHQPQH
- TRBV6-1 ASTEGYRDYGYT
- TRBV6-1 ASSERAGGYNEQF
- TRBV7-2 ASSRGGATNEKLF
- TRBV9 ASSLRDGTYEQY
TRBD2 TRBV10-2 ASSELRTSGRGNEQF
- TRBV29-1 SVAWNNPMDTQY
- TRBV25-1 ASSETQGNQPQH
- TRBV15 ATSGPGYGYT
- TRBV2 ASSEGDFIGCT
- TRBV6-5 ASSYGVGYNEQF
- TRBV5-1 ASSLVGATEAF
- TRBV7-3 ASSLGQPPETQY
TRBD2 TRBV2 ASSDGGRAIPAADTQY
- TRBV7-9 ASSSQGWQPQH
TRBD2 TRBV18 ASSPRTSGQETQY
TRBD2 TRBV5-1 ASSLGTSGLNEQF
- TRBV19 ASSRRGNTEAF
- TRBV19 ASKKPGPLLYGYT
TRBD1 TRBV25-1 ASSDYFQGVTEAF
- TRBV28 ASSSRPQH
TRBD1 TRBV30 AWISAGGAVTEAF
TRBD2 TRBV5-1 ASSTTSGSSYNEQF
- TRBV28 ASSSTVRGTEAF
- TRBV19 ASSRLGETQY
- TRBV6-5 ASIDMNTEAF
- TRBV5-4 ASSSPTGSGATIY
- TRBV5-1 ASSADLDWSSGANVLT
TRBD2 TRBV12-5 ASGLGLAGGPAPVEQF
- TRBV28 ASSWIGGRGNQPQH
TRBD2 TRBV5-1 ASSLNSGSGETQY
TRBD2 TRBV10-3 AISGASGTSIYGEQF
TRBD2 TRBV9 ASSPGGAEQY
- TRBV27 ASSLRGLAEGYNEQF
- TRBV5-6 ASSFRNRENTEAF
- TRBV5-6 ASRSTAGSAF
TRBD2 TRBV7-9 ASSRITSGSRYEQY